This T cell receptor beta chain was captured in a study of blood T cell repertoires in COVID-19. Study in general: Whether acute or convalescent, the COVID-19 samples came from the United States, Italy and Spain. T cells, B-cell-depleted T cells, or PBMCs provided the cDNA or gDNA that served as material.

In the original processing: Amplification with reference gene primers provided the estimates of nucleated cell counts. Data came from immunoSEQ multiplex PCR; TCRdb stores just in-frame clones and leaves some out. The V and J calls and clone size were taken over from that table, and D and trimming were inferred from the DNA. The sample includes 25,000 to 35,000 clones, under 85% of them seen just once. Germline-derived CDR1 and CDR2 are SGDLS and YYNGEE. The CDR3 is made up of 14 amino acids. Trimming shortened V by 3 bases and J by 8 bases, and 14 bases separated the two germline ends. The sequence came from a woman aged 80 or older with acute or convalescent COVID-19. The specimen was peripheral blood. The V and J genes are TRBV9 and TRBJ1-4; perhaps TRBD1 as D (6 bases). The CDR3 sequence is CASSGPDRPEKLFF. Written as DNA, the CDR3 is TGTGCCAGCAGCGGACCCGACAGGCCCGAAAAACTGTTTTTT.